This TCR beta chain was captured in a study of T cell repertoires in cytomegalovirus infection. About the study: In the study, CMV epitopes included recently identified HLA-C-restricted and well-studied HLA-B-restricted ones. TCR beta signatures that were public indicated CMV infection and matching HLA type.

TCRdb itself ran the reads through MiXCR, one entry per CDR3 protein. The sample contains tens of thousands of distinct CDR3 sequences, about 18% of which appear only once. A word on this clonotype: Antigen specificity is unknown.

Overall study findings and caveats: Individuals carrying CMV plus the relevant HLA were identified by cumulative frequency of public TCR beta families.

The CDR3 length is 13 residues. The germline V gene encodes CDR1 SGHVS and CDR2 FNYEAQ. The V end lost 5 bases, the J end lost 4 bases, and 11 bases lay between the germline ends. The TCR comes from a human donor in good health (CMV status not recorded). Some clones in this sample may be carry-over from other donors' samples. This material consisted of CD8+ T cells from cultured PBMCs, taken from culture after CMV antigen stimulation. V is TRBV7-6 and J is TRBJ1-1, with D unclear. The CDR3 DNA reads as TGTGCCAGCAGCCCTCATACGGGCACTGAAGCTTTCTTT. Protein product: CASSPHTGTEAFF.